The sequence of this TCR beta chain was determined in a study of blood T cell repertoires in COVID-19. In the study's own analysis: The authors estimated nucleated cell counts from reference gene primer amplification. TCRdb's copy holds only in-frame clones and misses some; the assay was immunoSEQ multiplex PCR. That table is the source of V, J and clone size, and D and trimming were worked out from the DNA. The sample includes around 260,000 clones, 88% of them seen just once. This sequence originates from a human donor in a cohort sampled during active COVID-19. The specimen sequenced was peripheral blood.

The CDR3 here is CASSEIFETARYTEAFF. Written as DNA, the CDR3 is TGTGCCAGCAGCGAAATCTTCGAGACAGCGCGTTACACTGAAGCTTTCTTT. This chain uses TRBV7-9 with TRBJ1-1, with TRBD1 as a possible D gene (5 bases). Deletions cut 5 bases from V and 3 bases from J, with 22 bases between. Germline V gives CDR1 SEHNR, CDR2 FQNEAQ (reference sequence). CDR3 size: 17 residues.